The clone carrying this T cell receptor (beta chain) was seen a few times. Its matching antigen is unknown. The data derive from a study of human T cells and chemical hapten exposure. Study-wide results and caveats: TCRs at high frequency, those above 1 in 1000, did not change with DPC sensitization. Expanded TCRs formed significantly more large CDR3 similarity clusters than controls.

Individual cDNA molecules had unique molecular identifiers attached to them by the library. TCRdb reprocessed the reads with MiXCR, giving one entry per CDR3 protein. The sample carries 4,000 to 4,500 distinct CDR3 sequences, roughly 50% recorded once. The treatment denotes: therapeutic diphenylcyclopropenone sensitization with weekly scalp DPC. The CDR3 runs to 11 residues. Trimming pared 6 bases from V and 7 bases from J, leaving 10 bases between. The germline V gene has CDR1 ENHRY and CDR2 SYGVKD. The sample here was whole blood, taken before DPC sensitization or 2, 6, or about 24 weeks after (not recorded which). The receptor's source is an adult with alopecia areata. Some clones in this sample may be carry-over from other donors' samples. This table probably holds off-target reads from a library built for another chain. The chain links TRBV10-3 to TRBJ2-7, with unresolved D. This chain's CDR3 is CAIRAQAEQYF. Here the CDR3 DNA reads TGTGCCATCAGGGCCCAGGCTGAGCAGTACTTC.